Sequencing of this T cell receptor beta chain was carried out in a study of CD8 T cells in Susac syndrome. As for this clonotype: Its antigen is as yet unknown.

CD8+ and CD4+ blood T cells underwent TCR beta sequencing. Controls were healthy donors (matched for age and sex). Study-level points and caveats: The study recognized that the number of individuals in its TCR sequencing and HLA analysis was relatively small.

The CDR3 length is 11 residues. CDR1 is DFQATT, CDR2 SNEGSKA, per germline (reference sequence). V was shortened by 5 bases and J by 5 bases, with 8 bases between the two germline ends. Reverse transcription used about 0.45 to 1 ug RNA and random hexamers. Amplification of TCR beta CDR3 across 54 Vbeta and 13 Jbeta was performed with immunoSEQ multiplex PCR. Each CDR3 protein gets one entry after TCRdb re-called the immunoSEQ multiplex PCR reads with MiXCR. The sample lists 100,000 or so distinct CDR3 sequences, about 90% occurring once. This receptor was taken from a human donor in good health. The chain recombines TRBV20-1 with TRBJ2-3, with D uncertain. The specimen sequenced was CD8+ T cells from PBMCs. Here the CDR3 reads CSAGIGDTQYF. CDR3 sequence (DNA): TGCAGTGCTGGGATCGGAGATACGCAGTATTTT.